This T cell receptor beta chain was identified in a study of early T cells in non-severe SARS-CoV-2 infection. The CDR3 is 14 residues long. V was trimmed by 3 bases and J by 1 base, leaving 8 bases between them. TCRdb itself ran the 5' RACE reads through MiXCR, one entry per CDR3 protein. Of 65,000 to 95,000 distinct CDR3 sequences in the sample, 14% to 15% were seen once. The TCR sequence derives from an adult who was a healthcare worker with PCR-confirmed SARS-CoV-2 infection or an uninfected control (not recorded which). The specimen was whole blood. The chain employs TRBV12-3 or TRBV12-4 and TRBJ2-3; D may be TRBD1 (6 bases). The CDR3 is CASSFEGGTDTQYF. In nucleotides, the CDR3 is TGTGCCAGCAGTTTTGAGGGGGGCACAGATACGCAGTATTTT.